These T cell receptor beta chains were read from a single sample in a study of T cell responses to AZD1222 COVID-19 vaccine. The protocol was immunoSEQ multiplex PCR, while the TCRdb copy is restricted to in-frame clones and leaves out a portion. This table has roughly 36,000 clones, roughly 91% appearing once. Material: peripheral blood, obtained on day 0 of AZD1222 vaccination. These receptor sequences come from an adult in good health. CDR3s include the opening cysteine and the closing phenylalanine or tryptophan. D genes are given only for firm matches. Part of the rows lack a size; the others show once, few, many or a class for expanded clones.

v_call	d_call	j_call	cdr3_length	clone_size	cdr3_nt	cdr3_aa
TRBV7-6	.	TRBJ1-5	14	.	TGTGCCAGCAGCCTTCGGGGGGTCAATCAGCCCCAGCATTTT	CASSLRGVNQPQHF
TRBV6-5	TRBD1	TRBJ1-4	14	once	TGTGCCAGCAGCCCAGGGGGCGCCGGTGAAAAACTGTTTTTT	CASSPGGAGEKLFF
TRBV29-1	.	TRBJ2-1	16	.	TGCAGCGTTGAAGATCAGGGGAGAAGCTCCTACAATGAGCAGTTCTTC	CSVEDQGRSSYNEQFF
TRBV7-9	TRBD1	TRBJ2-7	17	.	TGTGCCAGCAGCCAGACCTTGGGACAGGGAGTTGTGAACGAGCAGTACTTC	CASSQTLGQGVVNEQYF
TRBV19	.	TRBJ2-7	14	.	TGTGCCAGTAGGGGTAGTGAGGGGCCCTACGAGCAGTACTTC	CASRGSEGPYEQYF
TRBV10-1	.	TRBJ1-1	12	.	TGCGCCAGCAGTGATCAGAACACTGAAGCTTTCTTT	CASSDQNTEAFF
TRBV6-5	.	TRBJ2-7	14	.	TGTGCCAGCAGTTACGGCGGACAGATCTACGAGCAGTACTTC	CASSYGGQIYEQYF
TRBV18	TRBD1	TRBJ1-5	15	.	TGTGCCAGCTCACCACCGGGACAGGGGATACAGCCCCAGCATTTT	CASSPPGQGIQPQHF
TRBV11-2	.	TRBJ1-5	13	.	TGTGCCAGCAGCTTAGGTCAGGGGTCACCCCAGCATTTT	CASSLGQGSPQHF
TRBV2	.	TRBJ2-7	11	few	TGTGCCAGCAGTGCCTACCACGAGCAGTACTTC	CASSAYHEQYF